What follows are 20 T cell receptor beta chains derived from one specimen sequenced in a study of blood T cell repertoires in COVID-19. Assay: immunoSEQ multiplex PCR; the TCRdb copy retains only in-frame clones and omits some. This sample has roughly 120,000 clones; 85% to 90% occur once, and the top ten carry roughly 7.9%. Material: peripheral blood. The receptors come from a man in his sixties or seventies who had recovered from COVID-19.

V gene TRBV4-1 combines with J gene TRBJ2-1; D not resolved. The CDR3 length is 15 residues. Between the trimmed V and J ends, which lost 3 bases and 2 bases, there was a span of 11 bases. CDR1 MGHRA and CDR2 YSYEKL come from the germline V gene. The CDR3 spells CASSQMERAYNEQFF. CDR3 DNA: TGCGCCAGCAGCCAGATGGAGAGAGCCTACAATGAGCAGTTCTTC.

The chain is built from TRBV28 and TRBJ2-1, with 8 bases matching TRBD2. The J segment lost 8 bases and the V segment lost 1 base, leaving 13 bases of the junction unmatched. The CDR3 has 17 amino acids. Germline assignment: CDR1 MDHEN and CDR2 SYDVKM. CDR3 nucleotide sequence: TGTGCCAGCAGTTTATTGGGACTAGTGGAGTTTAGGGATGAGCAGTTCTTC. This gives the protein CASSLLGLVEFRDEQFF.

The rearrangement links TRBV5-1 to TRBJ1-6; a possible D gene is TRBD1 (6 bases). The CDR3 has 15 amino acids. V was shortened by 4 bases and J by 5 bases, with 13 bases between the two germline ends. Germline CDR1 and CDR2: SGHRS and YFSETQ. CDR3 in amino acids: CASSEQGSNNSPLHF. The CDR3 coding sequence is TGCGCCAGCAGCGAGCAGGGGTCCAATAATTCACCCCTCCACTTT.

The chain links TRBV24-1 to TRBJ1-2; 7 nucleotides agree with TRBD1. With V trimmed by 5 bases and J by 3 bases, 5 bases remained unmatched. CDR3 length: 14 residues. CDR1 and CDR2 (germline): KGHDR, SFDVKD. CDR3 sequence: CATSARDRDYGYTF. The DNA of the CDR3 is TGTGCCACCAGTGCCCGGGACAGAGACTATGGCTACACCTTC.

The rearrangement links TRBV21-1 to TRBJ1-5; TRBD1, the D gene given by the table, was not confirmed from the DNA. TRBV21-1 is a pseudogene. CDR3 size: 15 residues. CDR3 sequence reads: CASRTSTGADQPQHF. CDR3 coding DNA: TGTGCCAGCAGGACTTCGACAGGGGCGGATCAGCCCCAGCATTTT.

V usage is TRBV6-5 and J usage is TRBJ1-3; 7 bases match TRBD1. V was pared by 2 bases and J by 4 bases, with 2 bases of the junction left unmatched. Germline V gives CDR1 MNHEY, CDR2 SVGAGI. CDR3 length: 14 amino acids. The CDR3 DNA follows: TGTGCCAGCAGTTACGGGACAGCCGGAAACACCATATATTTT. It codes for CASSYGTAGNTIYF.

The chain carries TRBV27 and TRBJ1-3; D might be TRBD1 (5 bases). Trimming pared 2 bases from V and 8 bases from J, leaving 10 bases between. CDR3 length: 13 residues. Germline lookup yields CDR1 MNHEY and CDR2 SMNVEV (reference sequence). This CDR3 reads CASSLRGKDTIYF. In DNA, the CDR3 is TGTGCCAGCAGTTTAAGGGGAAAGGACACCATATATTTT.

The V call is TRBV7-9, the J call TRBJ2-1, with D uncertain. This CDR3 spans 13 amino acids. The V and J ends lost 4 bases and 3 bases respectively, with 7 bases between them. Germline V gene sequence: CDR1 SEHNR, CDR2 FQNEAQ (reference sequence). The CDR3 bases are TGTGCCAGCAGCTCCCGTAGCTACAATGAGCAGTTCTTC. Translating gives CASSSRSYNEQFF.

This clone showed up just a few times. This sequence joins TRBV2 and TRBJ1-1; weak D call: TRBD1 (5 bases). Trimming took off 7 bases at V and 6 bases at J, with 21 bases between the two ends. CDR3 size: 15 residues. From germline, CDR1 is SNHLY and CDR2 FYNNEI. The chain's CDR3 is CASNQLAGGFAEAFF. CDR3 sequence (DNA): TGTGCCAGCAATCAACTTGCCGGGGGATTCGCTGAAGCTTTCTTT.

This chain connects TRBV27 to TRBJ2-7; 8 bases map to TRBD2. CDR3 length: 14 residues. Germline-derived CDR1 and CDR2 are MNHEY and SMNVEV (reference sequence). Trimming cost V 3 bases and J 4 bases; bases outside gene matches: 5. The CDR3 region is CASSFSREGYEQYF. In nucleotides, the CDR3 is TGTGCCAGCAGTTTCTCTCGGGAGGGATACGAGCAGTACTTC.

The V call is TRBV10-3, the J call TRBJ2-1; TRBD2 aligns across 7 bases. The germline V gene encodes CDR1 ENHRY and CDR2 SYGVKD. V lost 0 bases to trimming and J lost 5 bases; unmatched junction nucleotides: 10. The CDR3 contains 17 residues. The CDR3 loop reads CAISESWEGGRNNEQFF. In DNA, the CDR3 is TGTGCCATCAGTGAGTCTTGGGAGGGAGGGAGGAACAATGAGCAGTTCTTC.

The V call is TRBV11-2, the J call TRBJ2-4; TRBD1 matches 7 bases. The CDR3 has 13 amino acids. V dropped 5 bases and J dropped 7; count of bases not matched to a gene: 5. The germline V gene has CDR1 SGHAT and CDR2 FQNNGV. In nucleotides, the CDR3 is TGTGCCAGCAGCCTGACAGGGTTGAACATTCAGTACTTC. Translation gives CASSLTGLNIQYF.

The chain is built from TRBV5-1 and TRBJ1-5; a possible D gene is TRBD1 (5 bases). Germline CDR1 reads SGHRS; CDR2 reads YFSETQ. V shed 0 bases and J shed 11 bases, with 12 bases lying between them. The CDR3 runs to 13 residues. CDR3 in DNA: TGCGCCAGCAGCTTGGCGGGGGGTGAGTCCCAGCATTTT. Protein sequence: CASSLAGGESQHF.

The count of this clone is one. CDR3 in DNA: TGTGCCAGCAGTTCCGGACAGGGGGCGCAGGGCTACACCTTC. Translating it yields CASSSGQGAQGYTF. The chain is built from TRBV6-5 and TRBJ1-2, with 11 positions matching TRBD1. Germline assignment: CDR1 MNHEY and CDR2 SVGAGI. The ends lost 4 bases at V and 8 bases at J; junction bases unmatched: 6. The CDR3 is 14 residues long.

The chain has TRBV28 and TRBJ2-1; D ambiguous. The CDR3 covers 12 residues. Per the germline V gene, CDR1 is MDHEN and CDR2 is SYDVKM. The V end was cut by 2 bases, the J end by 4 bases, with 3 bases between. CDR3 sequence: CASSLQYNEQFF. In DNA, the CDR3 is TGTGCCAGCAGTTTACAGTACAATGAGCAGTTCTTC.

This rearrangement joins TRBV9 to TRBJ2-3; maybe TRBD2 (6 bases). This CDR3 is built from 17 residues. Trimming shortened V by 0 bases and J by 2 bases, and 16 bases separated the two germline ends. The germline gives CDR1 SGDLS, CDR2 YYNGEE. The CDR3, as DNA: TGTGCCAGCAGCGTAGGTATTGGGGGAGGTAACACAGATACGCAGTATTTT. Encoded protein: CASSVGIGGGNTDTQYF. The full variable domain, in which reference TRBV9 and TRBJ2-3 provide the parts outside the CDR3, is DSGVTQTPKHLITATGQRVTLRCSPRSGDLSVYWYQQSLDQGLQFLIQYYNGEERAKGNILERFSAQQFPDLHSELNLSSLELGDSALYFCASSVGIGGGNTDTQYFGPGTRLTVL.

The chain employs TRBV18 and TRBJ1-1, with 8 nucleotides matching TRBD1. The length of the CDR3 is 15 residues. Germline CDR1 is KGHSH and CDR2 is LQKENI. Trimming cost V 2 bases and J 1 base; bases outside gene matches: 3. The CDR3 nucleotides read TGTGCCAGCTCACCAGGACAGGGTACGAACACTGAAGCTTTCTTT. It codes for CASSPGQGTNTEAFF. The full variable domain, rest sourced from reference TRBV18 and TRBJ1-1, is NAGVMQNPRHLVRRRGQEARLRCSPMKGHSHVYWYRQLPEEGLKFMVYLQKENIIDESGMPKERFSAEFPKEGPSILRIQQVVRGDSAAYFCASSPGQGTNTEAFFGQGTRLTVV.

The chain carries TRBV29-1 and TRBJ2-4; 11 nucleotides agree with TRBD1. The CDR3 runs 16 residues. The J segment lost 6 bases and the V segment lost 6 bases, leaving 13 bases of the junction unmatched. Germline V lookup: CDR1 SQVTM, CDR2 ANQGSEA. The CDR3 DNA is TGCAGCGTGGGGATAGGACAGGGGGCGCGGGGAAACATTCAGTACTTC. It yields the protein CSVGIGQGARGNIQYF.

Of note for this clone: The germline gene is not matched at one end of the junction; a read error may be the cause. V is TRBV11-2 and J is TRBJ2-7; D is possibly TRBD1 (6 bases). Germline CDR1 reads SGHAT; CDR2 reads FQNNGV. The CDR3 is 13 amino acids. The CDR3 loop is CASSFQGGGQASF. CDR3 bases: TGTGCCAGCAGCTTCCAAGGGGGTGGGCAGGCCTCCTTC.

CDR3 DNA sequence: TGTGCCTGGAGCAGGGATAACAATCAGCCCCAGCATTTT. Its protein is CAWSRDNNQPQHF. The genes are TRBV30 and TRBJ1-5; D possibly corresponds to TRBD1 (5 bases). The germline V gene has CDR1 GTSNPN and CDR2 SVGIG (reference sequence). CDR3 length: 13 amino acids. V was pared by 3 bases and J by 3 bases, with 9 bases between. Drawing the rest from reference TRBV30 and TRBJ1-5, the complete variable domain is SQTIHQWPATLVQPVGSPLSLECTVEGTSNPNLYWYRQAAGRGLQLLFYSVGIGQISSEVPQNLSASRPQDRQFILSSKKLLLSDSGFYLCAWSRDNNQPQHFGDGTRLSIL.